A selection of T cell receptor beta chains follows, all from one sample in a study of T cells after yellow fever vaccination. One entry per CDR3 protein results from TCRdb running MiXCR on the 5' RACE reads. The sample carries some 290,000 distinct CDR3 sequences, approximately 11% recorded once. The sample in question was CD4+ T cells sorted from PBMCs, obtained 45 days after the yellow fever booster vaccination. The receptors here all came from a man aged 18 to 29 who received the YFV17D yellow fever vaccine. Both conserved end residues are part of each CDR3. Fields, in order: V gene, clone size, D gene, J gene, CDR3 protein, CDR3 DNA. D genes are given only for firm matches. Clone size is not always given. Where it is, it says once, few, many or a class for expanded clones.

V: TRBV4-1
size: NA
D: NA
J: TRBJ2-1
CDR3: CASSQGGAGNEQFF
DNA: TGCGCCAGCAGCCAGGGGGGGGCCGGGAATGAGCAGTTCTTC

V: TRBV20-1
size: NA
D: NA
J: TRBJ2-4
CDR3: CSASPGLRGIQYF
DNA: TGCAGTGCTAGCCCGGGACTGAGGGGCATTCAGTACTTC

V: TRBV20-1
size: few
D: NA
J: TRBJ1-2
CDR3: CSAHLGGNGYTF
DNA: TGCAGTGCTCATCTGGGGGGAAACGGCTACACCTTC

V: TRBV27
size: NA
D: NA
J: TRBJ1-2
CDR3: CASSFGAGYGYTF
DNA: TGTGCCAGCAGTTTCGGGGCAGGCTATGGCTACACCTTC

V: TRBV10-3
size: NA
D: NA
J: TRBJ1-1
CDR3: CAISESRGGGGEAFF
DNA: TGTGCCATCAGTGAGTCGAGAGGGGGGGGAGGTGAAGCTTTCTTT

V: TRBV11-1
size: few
D: TRBD2
J: TRBJ2-1
CDR3: CASSKEAGGEQFF
DNA: TGTGCCAGCAGCAAAGAGGCGGGAGGAGAGCAGTTCTTC

V: TRBV5-1
size: few
D: TRBD1
J: TRBJ2-1
CDR3: CASSLGGTGEGNEQFF
DNA: TGCGCCAGCAGCTTGGGGGGGACAGGGGAAGGCAATGAGCAGTTCTTC

V: TRBV21-1
size: few
D: NA
J: TRBJ1-5
CDR3: CASSKANRENQPQHF
DNA: TGTGCCAGCAGCAAAGCAAACAGAGAAAATCAGCCCCAGCATTTT

V: TRBV9
size: NA
D: NA
J: TRBJ1-2
CDR3: CASSFRTVNYGYTF
DNA: TGTGCCAGCAGCTTCCGGACGGTGAACTATGGCTACACCTTC

V: TRBV7-3
size: few
D: NA
J: TRBJ2-3
CDR3: CASSFPSTGTQYF
DNA: TGTGCCAGCAGCTTCCCCTCGACTGGAACGCAGTATTTT